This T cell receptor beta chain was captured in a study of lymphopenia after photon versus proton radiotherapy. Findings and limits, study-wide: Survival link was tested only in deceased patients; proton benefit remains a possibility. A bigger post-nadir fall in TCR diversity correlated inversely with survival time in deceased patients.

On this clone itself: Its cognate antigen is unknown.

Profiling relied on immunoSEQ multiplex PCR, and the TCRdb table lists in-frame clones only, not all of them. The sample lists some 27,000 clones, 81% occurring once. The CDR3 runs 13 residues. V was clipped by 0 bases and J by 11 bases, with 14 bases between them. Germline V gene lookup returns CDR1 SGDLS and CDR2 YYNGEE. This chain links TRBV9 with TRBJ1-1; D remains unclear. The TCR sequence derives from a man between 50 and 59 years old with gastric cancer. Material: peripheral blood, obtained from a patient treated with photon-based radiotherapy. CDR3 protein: CASSVDLLQAAFF. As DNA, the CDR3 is TGTGCCAGCAGCGTAGACTTATTACAAGCGGCTTTCTTT.